Each of the 13 T cell receptor beta chains below was sequenced from the same sample in a study of T cell responses to AZD1222 COVID-19 vaccine. Sequenced by immunoSEQ multiplex PCR; TCRdb stores in-frame clones only, minus some. The profile shows roughly 120,000 clones, roughly 91% of them singletons. The sample in question was peripheral blood, obtained on day 0 of AZD1222 vaccination. The receptor set was obtained from an adult in good health.

The chain uses TRBV15 and TRBJ1-1; D not resolved. CDR1 LNHNV and CDR2 YYDKDF come from the germline V gene (reference sequence). This CDR3 comprises 16 residues. V lost 0 bases, J lost 1 base, and 12 bases lay in between. As DNA, the CDR3 is TGTGCCACCAGCAGAGATTCGAGGGCTGGGAACACTGAAGCTTTCTTT. Translated: CATSRDSRAGNTEAFF. Using reference TRBV15 and TRBJ1-1 for the parts outside the CDR3, the full variable domain is DAMVIQNPRYQVTQFGKPVTLSCSQTLNHNVMYWYQQKSSQAPKLLFHYYDKDFNNEADTPDNFQSRRPNTSFCFLDIRSPGLGDTAMYLCATSRDSRAGNTEAFFGQGTRLTVV.

CDR3 nucleotides: TGTGCCAGCAGCTTAGATGTGGGAGCCGAGACCCAGTACTTC. Translating it yields CASSLDVGAETQYF. The chain recombines TRBV7-2 with TRBJ2-5; TRBD2 might be the D (5 bases). This CDR3 is built from 14 residues. In germline, CDR1 is SGHTA, CDR2 FQGNSA. V was pared by 1 base and J by 5 bases, with 11 bases between.

The gene calls are TRBV7-8 and TRBJ2-4; the D call may be TRBD1 or TRBD2 (5 bases each). With 4 bases removed from V and 7 bases from J, the gap between germline ends came to 11 bases. Per the germline V gene, CDR1 is SGHVS and CDR2 is FQNEAQ. The CDR3 totals 13 residues. The CDR3 reads CASSWGNANIQYF. The DNA of the CDR3 is TGTGCCAGCAGCTGGGGGAATGCGAACATTCAGTACTTC.

This rearrangement joins TRBV7-3 to TRBJ1-1; D uncertain. The V gene lost 3 bases and the J gene lost 4 bases, with 9 bases spanning the gap. The germline gives CDR1 SGHTA, CDR2 FQGTGA. The CDR3 consists of 13 residues. CDR3 residues: CASSFKWGTEAFF. The CDR3 DNA sequence: TGTGCCAGCAGCTTCAAGTGGGGCACTGAAGCTTTCTTT.

This chain connects TRBV2 to TRBJ2-7; a possible D gene is TRBD2 (5 bases). The V gene lost 9 bases and the J gene lost 0 bases, with 9 bases spanning the gap. This CDR3 region has 12 residues. The germline CDR1 and CDR2 sequences are SNHLY and FYNNEI. In DNA form, the CDR3 reads TGTGCCAGTAAGGAGGACTCCTACGAGCAGTACTTC. It yields the protein CASKEDSYEQYF.

This clone has a single count. V is TRBV11-2 and J is TRBJ2-6; weak D call: TRBD1 (5 bases). This CDR3 has 15 residues. Deletions cut 2 bases from V and 1 base from J, with 6 bases between. CDR1 SGHAT and CDR2 FQNNGV come from the germline V gene. CDR3 sequence: CASSLRGSGANVLTF. In DNA form, the CDR3 reads TGTGCCAGCAGCTTAAGGGGATCTGGGGCCAACGTCCTGACTTTC.

The chain employs TRBV7-8 and TRBJ2-2, with D unclear. This CDR3 region has 15 residues. Germline lookup yields CDR1 SGHVS and CDR2 FQNEAQ. Trimming left V 5 bases short and J 3 bases short, with 13 bases between. DNA for the CDR3: TGTGCCAGCAGCCCAAGGGTGACATACACCGGGGAGCTGTTTTTT. Translation: CASSPRVTYTGELFF.

V and J are TRBV12-3 or TRBV12-4 and TRBJ2-3, with D tentatively TRBD1 (6 bases). The CDR3 contains 13 residues. V lost 2 bases, J lost 7 bases, and 10 bases lay in between. CDR3 sequence: CASSLRGKNTQYF. CDR3 in DNA: TGTGCCAGCAGTTTAAGGGGGAAGAATACGCAGTATTTT.

The chain combines TRBV21-1 with TRBJ1-2. TRBV21-1 is designated a pseudogene. The CDR3 contains 11 residues. The CDR3 region has the DNA TGTGCCAGCAGCAATGGATCGGGCTACACCTTC. Its translation: CASSNGSGYTF.

CDR3 coding DNA: TGTGCCAGCAGAAAAACCGGGACTAGTCACACCGGGGAGCTGTTTTTT. Residues: CASRKTGTSHTGELFF. This chain uses TRBV2 with TRBJ2-2, with 8 bases identical to TRBD2. Germline loops: CDR1 SNHLY, CDR2 FYNNEI. J was trimmed by 3 bases and V by 6 bases; bases with no gene match: 9. The CDR3 has 16 amino acids.

The chain joins TRBV10-2 to TRBJ1-2; no clear D. Looked up from germline, CDR1 is WSHSY and CDR2 is SAAADI. The CDR3 is 13 residues long. Trimming pared 10 bases from V and 7 bases from J, leaving 19 bases between. The CDR3 DNA follows: TGCGCCACCCAGGCAGTCGACTATGGTGGCTACACCTTC. Protein product: CATQAVDYGGYTF.

The V gene is TRBV29-1, the J gene TRBJ1-2; D call uncertain. Germline V CDR1 and CDR2: SQVTM, ANQGSEA. Deletions cut 6 bases from V and 7 bases from J, with 24 bases between. The CDR3 totals 15 residues. The CDR3 region is CSVPETVTYRTGYTF. The CDR3 DNA follows: TGCAGCGTACCCGAAACAGTTACTTATAGGACTGGCTACACCTTC.

The chain is built from TRBV12-2 and TRBJ2-7; the table calls TRBD2, which could not be checked here. TRBV12-2 is a listed pseudogene. The CDR3 is 16 amino acids. The CDR3 protein is CASRLARLAGHYEQYF. CDR3 DNA: TGTGCAAGTCGCTTAGCGCGACTAGCGGGGCACTACGAGCAGTACTTC.